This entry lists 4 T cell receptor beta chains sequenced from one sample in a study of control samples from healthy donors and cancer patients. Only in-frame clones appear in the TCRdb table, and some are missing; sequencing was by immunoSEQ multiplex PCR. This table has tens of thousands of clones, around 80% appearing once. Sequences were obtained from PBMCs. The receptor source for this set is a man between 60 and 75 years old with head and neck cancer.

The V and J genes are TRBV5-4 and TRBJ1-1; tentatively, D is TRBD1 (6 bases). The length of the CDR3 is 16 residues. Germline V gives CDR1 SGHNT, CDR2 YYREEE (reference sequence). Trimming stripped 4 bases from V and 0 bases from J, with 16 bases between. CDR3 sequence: CASSPTPDSLNTEAFF. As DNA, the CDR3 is TGTGCCAGCAGCCCGACACCGGACAGCTTGAACACTGAAGCTTTCTTT.

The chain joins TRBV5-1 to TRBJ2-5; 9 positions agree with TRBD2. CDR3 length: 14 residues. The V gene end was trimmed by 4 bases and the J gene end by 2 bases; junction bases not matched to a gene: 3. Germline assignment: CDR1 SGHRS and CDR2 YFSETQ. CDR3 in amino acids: CASSMTSGQETQYF. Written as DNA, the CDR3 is TGCGCCAGCAGCATGACTAGCGGACAAGAGACCCAGTACTTC.

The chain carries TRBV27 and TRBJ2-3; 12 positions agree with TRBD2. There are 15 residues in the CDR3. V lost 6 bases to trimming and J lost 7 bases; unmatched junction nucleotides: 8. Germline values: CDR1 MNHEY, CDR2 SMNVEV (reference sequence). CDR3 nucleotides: TGTGCCAGCAGGCAACTAGCGGGAGGCCTTCATACGCAGTATTTT. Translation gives CASRQLAGGLHTQYF.

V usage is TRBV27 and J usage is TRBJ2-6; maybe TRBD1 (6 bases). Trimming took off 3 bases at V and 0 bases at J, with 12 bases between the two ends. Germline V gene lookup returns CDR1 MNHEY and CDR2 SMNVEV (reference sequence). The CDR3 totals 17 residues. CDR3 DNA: TGTGCCAGCAGTTTCCGGACAGAGCGCTCTGGGGCCAACGTCCTGACTTTC. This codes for CASSFRTERSGANVLTF.